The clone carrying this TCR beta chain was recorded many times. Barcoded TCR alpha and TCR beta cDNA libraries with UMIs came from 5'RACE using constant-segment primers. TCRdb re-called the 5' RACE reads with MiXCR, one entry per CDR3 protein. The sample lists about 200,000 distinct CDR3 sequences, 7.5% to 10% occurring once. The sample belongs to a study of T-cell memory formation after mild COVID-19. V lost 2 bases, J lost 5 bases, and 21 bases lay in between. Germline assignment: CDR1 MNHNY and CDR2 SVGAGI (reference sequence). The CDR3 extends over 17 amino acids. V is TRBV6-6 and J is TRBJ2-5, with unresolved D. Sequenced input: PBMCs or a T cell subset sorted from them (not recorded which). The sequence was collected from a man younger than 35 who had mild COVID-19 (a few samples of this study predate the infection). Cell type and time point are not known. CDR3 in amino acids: CASSYRSILPKQETQYF. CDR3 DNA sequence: TGTGCCAGCAGTTACAGGTCTATCTTACCCAAACAGGAGACCCAGTACTTC.